These 4 T cell receptor beta chains originate from one sample sequenced in a study of identical twins. TCRdb fed the 5' RACE reads into MiXCR, producing one record per CDR3 protein. The sample gives roughly 750,000 distinct CDR3 sequences, about 20% of which show up once; 4% to 5.5% is in the top ten. This sample was also put to use in a study of T cells expressing NK-cell markers.

What was sequenced was PBMCs. These TCRs come from a woman younger than 35 in good health.

This clonotype was recorded a few times. This chain uses TRBV6-1 with TRBJ1-2, with 7 bases fitting TRBD1. The CDR3 contains 16 residues. Germline V gives CDR1 MNHNS, CDR2 SASEGT. With 7 bases clipped from V and 4 bases from J, the junction kept 15 bases outside the gene matches. The CDR3 nucleotides read TGTGCCAGCACCCCTCTGGGCACAGGGGTGGCCTATGGCTACACCTTC. This sequence encodes CASTPLGTGVAYGYTF.

This chain links TRBV6-1 with TRBJ1-5; the D is unclear. The germline V gene encodes CDR1 MNHNS and CDR2 SASEGT. This CDR3 spans 18 amino acids. V dropped 5 bases and J dropped 0 bases, with 20 bases sitting between them. CDR3 sequence reads: CASSQITIPEGSNQPQHF. CDR3 nucleotides: TGTGCCAGCAGTCAGATCACTATCCCGGAAGGTAGCAATCAGCCCCAGCATTTT.

The chain couples TRBV25-1 to TRBJ2-1, with D tentatively TRBD1 (6 bases). V was shortened by 2 bases and J by 7 bases, with 6 bases between the two germline ends. The CDR3 contains 12 residues. Germline CDR1 MGHDK, CDR2 SYGVNS. The CDR3 region has the DNA TGTGCCAGCAGTGAAGGACAGAATGAGCAGTTCTTC. Encoded protein: CASSEGQNEQFF.

In the case of this clonotype: This may arise from a read error, as a much more abundant clone is one base away. The genes are TRBV12-3 or TRBV12-4 and TRBJ2-2; D possibly corresponds to TRBD2 (5 bases). CDR3 length: 15 residues. CDR3 DNA: TGTGCCAGCAGTTTCGGGCTAGCAGGCACCGGGGAGCTGTCTTTT. This sequence encodes CASSFGLAGTGELSF.